This passage covers 5 T cell receptor beta chains from one sample sequenced in a study of T cells in Graves' hyperthyroidism and ophthalmopathy. The TCR beta CDR3 regions underwent amplification using RNA transcripts as the source. Initially, a first-round RT-PCR of the TCR CDR3 employed the HTBI primer set. TCRdb ran MiXCR on the multiplex PCR reads and lists one entry per CDR3 protein. The repertoire holds approximately 330,000 distinct CDR3 sequences, with roughly a fifth as singletons. Sequencing input: blood. These receptor sequences come from a woman aged 45-59 years with Graves' hyperthyroidism.

The gene calls are TRBV6-1 and TRBJ2-2, with D possibly being TRBD1 (6 bases). The germline gives CDR1 MNHNS, CDR2 SASEGT. V was shortened by 6 bases and J by 7 bases, with 9 bases between the two germline ends. This CDR3 has 12 amino acids. DNA of the CDR3: TGTGCCAGCAGACAGGGTTTCGGGGAGCTGTTTTTT. Encoded protein: CASRQGFGELFF.

As concerns this clonotype: This CDR3 is missing its conserved last phenylalanine or tryptophan, likely due to a read error. V is TRBV15 and J is TRBJ2-3; the D is unclear. The CDR3 loop spans 15 amino acids. Germline V gene sequence: CDR1 LNHNV, CDR2 YYDKDF (reference sequence). V shed 0 bases and J shed 2 bases, with 9 bases lying between them. DNA of the CDR3: TGTGCCACCAGCAGAGAGGGCCTACCCACAGATACGCAGTATCTT. Translated: CATSREGLPTDTQYL.

This clonotype was counted many times. The J gene is TRBJ2-5, the V gene TRBV7-8; D unclear. The CDR3 is 14 residues long. V was clipped by 5 bases and J by 4 bases, with 14 bases between them. CDR1 is SGHVS, CDR2 FQNEAQ, per germline. This chain's CDR3 is CASSHLASSETQYF. The CDR3 DNA reads TGTGCCAGCAGCCACCTGGCTAGTTCAGAGACCCAGTACTTC.

The table lists this clonotype with many counts. The V gene is TRBV27, the J gene TRBJ1-2, with D possibly TRBD1 on 5 matching bases. The CDR3 contains 16 residues. CDR1 is MNHEY and CDR2 is SMNVEV in the germline V gene (reference sequence). The V end was cut by 5 bases, the J end by 0 bases, with 16 bases between. CDR3 sequence reads: CASSARQSLANYGYTF. The CDR3 DNA sequence: TGTGCCAGCAGTGCCCGACAGTCCCTAGCTAACTATGGCTACACCTTC.

This clonotype was seen more than once but under ten times. The chain has TRBV6-2 or TRBV6-3 and TRBJ1-2; perhaps TRBD1 as D (6 bases). V shed 2 bases and J shed 5 bases, with 18 bases lying between them. Germline V gene lookup returns CDR1 MNHEY and CDR2 SVGEGT. CDR3 length: 16 residues. This CDR3 is CASSYETGGPRYGYTF. Here the CDR3 DNA reads TGTGCCAGCAGTTACGAGACAGGAGGCCCAAGATATGGCTACACCTTC.